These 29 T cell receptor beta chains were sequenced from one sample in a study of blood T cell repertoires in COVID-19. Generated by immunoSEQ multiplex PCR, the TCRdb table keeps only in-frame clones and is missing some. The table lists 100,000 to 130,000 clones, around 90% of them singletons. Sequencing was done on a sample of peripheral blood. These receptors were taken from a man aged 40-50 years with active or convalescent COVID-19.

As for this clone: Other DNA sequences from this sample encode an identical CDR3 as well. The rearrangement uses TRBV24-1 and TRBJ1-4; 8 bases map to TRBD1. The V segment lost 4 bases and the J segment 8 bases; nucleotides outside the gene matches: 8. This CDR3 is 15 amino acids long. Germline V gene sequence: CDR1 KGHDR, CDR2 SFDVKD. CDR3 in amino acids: CATSDPGQGREKLFF. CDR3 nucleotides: TGTGCCACCAGTGACCCTGGACAGGGAAGGGAAAAACTGTTTTTT.

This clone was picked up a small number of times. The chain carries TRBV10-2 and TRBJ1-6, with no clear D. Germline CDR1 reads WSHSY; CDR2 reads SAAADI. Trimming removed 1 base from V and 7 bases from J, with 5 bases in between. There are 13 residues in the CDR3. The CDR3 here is CASSEFSNSPLHF. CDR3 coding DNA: TGCGCCAGCAGTGAGTTTTCAAATTCACCCCTCCACTTT.

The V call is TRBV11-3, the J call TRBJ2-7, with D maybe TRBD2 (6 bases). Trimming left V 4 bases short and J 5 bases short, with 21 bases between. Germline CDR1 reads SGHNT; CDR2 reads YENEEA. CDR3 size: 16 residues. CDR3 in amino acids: CASSSTRLGNRNEQYF. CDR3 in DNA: TGTGCCAGCAGCTCGACTAGGCTGGGGAATCGGAACGAGCAGTACTTC.

The CDR3 DNA reads TGTGCCAGCAGCTGGACTAGCGGGAAAGAGGGTGAGCAGTTCTTC. Translating it yields CASSWTSGKEGEQFF. This chain links TRBV5-4 with TRBJ2-1; 12 positions match TRBD2. The trim removed 3 bases at V and 9 bases at J, leaving 7 bases unmatched. The CDR3 has 15 residues. The germline V gene has CDR1 SGHNT and CDR2 YYREEE (reference sequence).

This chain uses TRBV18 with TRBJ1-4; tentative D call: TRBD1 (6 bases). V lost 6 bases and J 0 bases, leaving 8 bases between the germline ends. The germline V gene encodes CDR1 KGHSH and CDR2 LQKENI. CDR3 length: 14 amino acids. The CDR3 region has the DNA TGTGCCAGCTCCGAGGGGGCAACTAATGAAAAACTGTTTTTT. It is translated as CASSEGATNEKLFF.

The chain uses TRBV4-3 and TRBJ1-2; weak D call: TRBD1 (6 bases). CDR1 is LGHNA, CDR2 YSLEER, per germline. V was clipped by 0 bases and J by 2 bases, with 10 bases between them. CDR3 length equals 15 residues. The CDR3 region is CASSQDYRANYGYTF. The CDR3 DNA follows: TGCGCCAGCAGCCAAGATTACAGGGCAAACTATGGCTACACCTTC.

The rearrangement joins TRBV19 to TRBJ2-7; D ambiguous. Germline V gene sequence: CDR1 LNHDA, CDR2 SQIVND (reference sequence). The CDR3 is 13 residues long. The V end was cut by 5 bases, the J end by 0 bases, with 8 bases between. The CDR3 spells CASSLQNSYEQYF. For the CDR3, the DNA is TGTGCCAGTAGTCTTCAGAACTCCTACGAGCAGTACTTC. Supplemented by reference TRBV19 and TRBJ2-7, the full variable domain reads DGGITQSPKYLFRKEGQNVTLSCEQNLNHDAMYWYRQDPGQGLRLIYYSQIVNDFQKGDIAEGYSVSREKKESFPLTVTSAQKNPTAFYLCASSLQNSYEQYFGPGTRLTVT.

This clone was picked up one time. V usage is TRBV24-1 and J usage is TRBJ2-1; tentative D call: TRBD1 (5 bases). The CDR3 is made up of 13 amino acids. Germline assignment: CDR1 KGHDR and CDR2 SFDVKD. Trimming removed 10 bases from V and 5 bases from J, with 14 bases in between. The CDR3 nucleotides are TGTGCCACTCACGGCCAGGGTGACAATGAGCAGTTCTTC. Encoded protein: CATHGQGDNEQFF.

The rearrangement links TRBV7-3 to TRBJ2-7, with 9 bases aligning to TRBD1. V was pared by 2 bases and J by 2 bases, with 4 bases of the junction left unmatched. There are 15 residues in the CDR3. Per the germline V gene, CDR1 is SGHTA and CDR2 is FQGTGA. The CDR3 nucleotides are TGTGCCAGCAGCTTAGGGACAGGGATTACCTACGAGCAGTACTTC. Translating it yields CASSLGTGITYEQYF.

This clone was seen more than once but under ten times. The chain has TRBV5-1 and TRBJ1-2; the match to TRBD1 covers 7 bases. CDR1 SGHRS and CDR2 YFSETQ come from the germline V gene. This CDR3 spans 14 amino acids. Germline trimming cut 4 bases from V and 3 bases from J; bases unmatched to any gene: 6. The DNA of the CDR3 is TGCGCCAGCAGCGCCGGGACAGATTACTATGGCTACACCTTC. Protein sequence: CASSAGTDYYGYTF.

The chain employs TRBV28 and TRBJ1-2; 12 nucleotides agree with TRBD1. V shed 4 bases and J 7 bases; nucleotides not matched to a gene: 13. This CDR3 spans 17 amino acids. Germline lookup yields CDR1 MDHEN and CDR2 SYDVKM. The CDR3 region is CASSSYRDRGLRGGYTF. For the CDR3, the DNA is TGTGCCAGCAGTTCCTATAGGGACAGGGGGCTACGAGGTGGCTACACCTTC.

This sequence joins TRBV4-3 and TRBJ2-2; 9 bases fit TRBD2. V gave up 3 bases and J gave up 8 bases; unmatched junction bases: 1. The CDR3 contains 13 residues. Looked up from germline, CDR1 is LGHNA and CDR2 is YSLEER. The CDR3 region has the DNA TGCGCCAGCAGCCAGAGCGGGAGGGGGGAGCTGTTTTTT. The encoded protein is CASSQSGRGELFF.

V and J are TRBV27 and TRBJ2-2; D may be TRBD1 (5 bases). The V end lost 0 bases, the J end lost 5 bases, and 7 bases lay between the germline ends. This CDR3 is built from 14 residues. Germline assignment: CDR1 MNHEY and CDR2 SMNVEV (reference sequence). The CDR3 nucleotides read TGTGCCAGCAGTTTATCAGGGGTTACCGGGGAGCTGTTTTTT. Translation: CASSLSGVTGELFF.

CDR3 sequence (DNA): TGCATCGGCCGACAGGCGGCTGAAGCTTTCTTT. It encodes CIGRQAAEAFF. The V gene is TRBV20-1, the J gene TRBJ1-1; D might be TRBD1 (6 bases). CDR1 and CDR2 (germline): DFQATT, SNEGSKA (reference sequence). This CDR3 comprises 11 residues.

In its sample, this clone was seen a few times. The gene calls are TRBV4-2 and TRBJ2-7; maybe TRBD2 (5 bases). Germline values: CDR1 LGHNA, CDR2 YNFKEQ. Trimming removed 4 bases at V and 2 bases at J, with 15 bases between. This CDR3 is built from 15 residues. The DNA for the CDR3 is TGTGCCAGCAGCCTCGGGATTTCCTCGACCTACGAGCAGTACTTC. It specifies CASSLGISSTYEQYF.

The CDR3 sequence is CASSLADTYEQYF. DNA of the CDR3: TGTGCCAGCAGTTTGGCTGATACCTACGAGCAGTACTTC. The gene calls are TRBV27 and TRBJ2-7; D remains unclear. V was trimmed by 3 bases and J by 2 bases, leaving 8 bases between them. Germline V gives CDR1 MNHEY, CDR2 SMNVEV (reference sequence). The CDR3 runs to 13 residues.

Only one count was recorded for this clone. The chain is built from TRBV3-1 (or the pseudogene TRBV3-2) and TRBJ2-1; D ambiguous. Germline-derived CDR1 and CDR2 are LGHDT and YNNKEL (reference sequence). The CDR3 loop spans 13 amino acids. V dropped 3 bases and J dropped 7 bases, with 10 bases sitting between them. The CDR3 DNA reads TGTGCCAGCAGCCAGACTCGAAATAATGAGCAGTTCTTC. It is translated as CASSQTRNNEQFF.

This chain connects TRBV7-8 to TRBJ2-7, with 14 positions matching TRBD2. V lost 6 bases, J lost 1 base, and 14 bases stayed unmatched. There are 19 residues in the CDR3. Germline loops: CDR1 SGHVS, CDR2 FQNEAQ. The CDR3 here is CASSSQGGLAGEYSYEQYF. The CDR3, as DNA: TGTGCCAGCAGTTCGCAAGGGGGACTAGCGGGAGAGTATTCCTACGAGCAGTACTTC.

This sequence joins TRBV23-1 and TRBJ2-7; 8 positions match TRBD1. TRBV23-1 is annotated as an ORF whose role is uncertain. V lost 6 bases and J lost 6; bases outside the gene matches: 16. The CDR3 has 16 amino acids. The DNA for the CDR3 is TGCGCCAGCAGCCGATACGATATAGGGGACAGGTCCGAGCAGTACTTC. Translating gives CASSRYDIGDRSEQYF.

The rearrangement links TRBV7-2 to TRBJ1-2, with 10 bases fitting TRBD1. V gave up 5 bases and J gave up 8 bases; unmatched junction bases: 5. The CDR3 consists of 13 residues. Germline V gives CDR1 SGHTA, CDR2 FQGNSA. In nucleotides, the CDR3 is TGTGCCAGCAGCCCGACAGGGGGCGACGGCTACACCTTC. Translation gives CASSPTGGDGYTF.

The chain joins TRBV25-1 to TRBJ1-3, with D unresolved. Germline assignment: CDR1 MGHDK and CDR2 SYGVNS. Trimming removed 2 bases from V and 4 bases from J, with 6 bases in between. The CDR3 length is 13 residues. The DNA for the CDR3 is TGTGCCAGCAGTGAAGGGCCGGGAAACACCATATATTTT. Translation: CASSEGPGNTIYF.

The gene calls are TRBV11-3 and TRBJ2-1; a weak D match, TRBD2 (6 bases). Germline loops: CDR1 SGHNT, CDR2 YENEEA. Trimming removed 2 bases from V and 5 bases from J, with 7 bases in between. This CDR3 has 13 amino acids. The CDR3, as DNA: TGTGCCAGCAGCTTACGGGGGAACAATGAGCAGTTCTTC. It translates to CASSLRGNNEQFF.

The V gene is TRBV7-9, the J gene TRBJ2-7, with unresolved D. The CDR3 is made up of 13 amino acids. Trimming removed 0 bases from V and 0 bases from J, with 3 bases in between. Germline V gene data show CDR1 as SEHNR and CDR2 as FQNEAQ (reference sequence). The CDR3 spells CASSLAASYEQYF. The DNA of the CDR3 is TGTGCCAGCAGCTTAGCGGCCTCCTACGAGCAGTACTTC.

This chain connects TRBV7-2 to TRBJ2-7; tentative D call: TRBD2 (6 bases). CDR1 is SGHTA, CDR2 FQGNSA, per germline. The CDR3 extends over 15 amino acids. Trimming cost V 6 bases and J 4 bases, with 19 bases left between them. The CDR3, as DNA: TGTGCCAGCAGTCCCGGGGGATCCCATAGGTACGAGCAGTACTTC. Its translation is CASSPGGSHRYEQYF.

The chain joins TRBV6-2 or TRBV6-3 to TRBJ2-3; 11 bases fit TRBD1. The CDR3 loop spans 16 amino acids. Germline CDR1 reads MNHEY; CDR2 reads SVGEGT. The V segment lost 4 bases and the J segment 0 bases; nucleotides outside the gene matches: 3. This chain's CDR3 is CASSSGTGGSTDTQYF. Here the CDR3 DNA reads TGTGCCAGCAGTTCCGGGACAGGGGGTAGCACAGATACGCAGTATTTT.

CDR3 nucleotides: TGTGCCAGCAGCCAGGTCAACACTGAAGCTTTCTTT. The encoded protein is CASSQVNTEAFF. The rearrangement uses TRBV7-3 and TRBJ1-1; D is ambiguous. Germline assignment: CDR1 SGHTA and CDR2 FQGTGA. The V end lost 5 bases, the J end lost 2 bases, and 6 bases lay between the germline ends. CDR3 length equals 12 residues.

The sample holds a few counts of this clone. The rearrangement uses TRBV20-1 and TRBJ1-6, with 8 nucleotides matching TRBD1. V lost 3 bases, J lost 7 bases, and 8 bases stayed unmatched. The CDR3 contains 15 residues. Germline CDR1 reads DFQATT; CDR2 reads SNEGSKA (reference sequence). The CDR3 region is CSASYDRDRNSPLHF. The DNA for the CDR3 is TGCAGTGCTAGTTACGACCGGGACAGGAATTCACCCCTCCACTTT.

The CDR3 region is CASSETGIQPQHF. For the CDR3, the DNA is TGTGCCAGTAGCGAGACGGGAATTCAGCCCCAGCATTTT. This sequence joins TRBV19 and TRBJ1-5; no clear D gene. Looked up from germline, CDR1 is LNHDA and CDR2 is SQIVND (reference sequence). The V end was cut by 6 bases, the J end by 6 bases, with 12 bases between. CDR3 length: 13 amino acids.

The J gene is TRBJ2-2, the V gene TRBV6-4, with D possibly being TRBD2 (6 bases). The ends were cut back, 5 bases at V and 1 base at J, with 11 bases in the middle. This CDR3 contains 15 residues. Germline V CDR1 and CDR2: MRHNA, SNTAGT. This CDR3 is CASSSDGGNTGELFF. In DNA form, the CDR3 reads TGTGCCAGCAGTTCCGACGGGGGGAACACCGGGGAGCTGTTTTTT.